These 31 T cell receptor beta chains originate from one sample sequenced in a study of blood T cell repertoires in COVID-19 (dated by TCRdb to the early 2020s). Library preparation employed the immunoSEQ multiplex PCR assay. Imported from immuneACCESS, the table was reduced by TCRdb to in-frame sequences with V and J called. These copies leave out some clones; in studies compared against another copy, an unresolved V gene accounts for under half, and the cause of the remainder is not known. The sample table records hundreds of thousands of clones; over 75% of these occur just once. The top ten clones comprise roughly a tenth of the sample. Specimen: PBMCs or T cells enriched from blood (not recorded which). The receptors were gathered from a woman in her thirties or forties who had recovered from COVID-19.

The chain couples TRBV9 to TRBJ2-3, with TRBD1 matching 8 bases. The V and J ends lost 4 bases and 3 bases, in that order; junction bases with no gene match: 4. The CDR3 has 14 residues. Germline CDR1 reads SGDLS; CDR2 reads YYNGEE. CDR3 residues: CASSPRTGTDTQYF. The CDR3 coding sequence is TGTGCCAGCAGCCCTCGGACAGGGACAGATACGCAGTATTTT. Drawing the rest from reference TRBV9 and TRBJ2-3, the complete variable domain is DSGVTQTPKHLITATGQRVTLRCSPRSGDLSVYWYQQSLDQGLQFLIQYYNGEERAKGNILERFSAQQFPDLHSELNLSSLELGDSALYFCASSPRTGTDTQYFGPGTRLTVL.

The chain joins TRBV6-1 to TRBJ2-2; TRBD1 matches at 9 bases. The CDR3 consists of 17 residues. Germline loops: CDR1 MNHNS, CDR2 SASEGT. With 0 bases clipped from V and 4 bases from J, the junction kept 6 bases outside the gene matches. The CDR3 DNA reads as TGTGCCAGCAGTGAAGCCACAGGGGGCGGGGGCACCGGGGAGCTGTTTTTT. This sequence encodes CASSEATGGGGTGELFF.

V gene TRBV7-2 combines with J gene TRBJ2-5; possibly TRBD1 for D (7 bases). The V gene lost 3 bases and the J gene lost 9 bases, with 11 bases spanning the gap. CDR3 length: 12 amino acids. Looked up from germline, CDR1 is SGHTA and CDR2 is FQGNSA. The CDR3 DNA reads TGTGCCAGCAGCTTCCTCAGGGGGGCCCAGTACTTC. Translating it yields CASSFLRGAQYF.

The chain joins TRBV6-5 to TRBJ2-7; 7 bases match TRBD2. Germline V CDR1 and CDR2: MNHEY, SVGAGI. The CDR3 length is 14 residues. Trimming at V came to 1 base and at J to 0 bases, leaving 0 bases not matched to a gene. CDR3 nucleotides: TGTGCCAGCAGTTACTTAGCGGGCTCCTACGAGCAGTACTTC. Translated, it gives CASSYLAGSYEQYF.

The rearrangement links TRBV5-1 to TRBJ2-1; D not certain. The germline CDR1 and CDR2 sequences are SGHRS and YFSETQ. The CDR3 runs 16 residues. V was pared by 4 bases and J by 3 bases, with 17 bases between. The CDR3 DNA follows: TGCGCCAGCAGCCTAACCCCGGAGCCCGTCTACAATGAGCAGTTCTTC. Residues: CASSLTPEPVYNEQFF.

The CDR3 loop reads CASKPGREGHYEQYF. Here the CDR3 DNA reads TGTGCCAGCAAGCCGGGGCGGGAGGGTCACTACGAGCAGTACTTC. The J gene is TRBJ2-7, the V gene TRBV7-2; 9 positions match TRBD2. The V segment lost 7 bases and the J segment 3 bases; nucleotides outside the gene matches: 10. The germline V gene has CDR1 SGHTA and CDR2 FQGNSA. The CDR3 contains 15 residues.

V usage is TRBV7-9 and J usage is TRBJ1-4; 7 bases agree with TRBD1. The CDR3 totals 14 residues. J was trimmed by 3 bases and V by 4 bases; bases with no gene match: 2. The germline CDR1 and CDR2 sequences are SEHNR and FQNEAQ (reference sequence). This CDR3 reads CASSSTGANEKLFF. In DNA, the CDR3 is TGTGCCAGCAGCTCCACAGGGGCTAATGAAAAACTGTTTTTT.

The chain is built from TRBV4-3 and TRBJ2-7, with 8 bases matching TRBD1. The CDR3 spans 15 residues. J lost 4 bases, V lost 0 bases, and 5 bases had no gene match. Germline V gene lookup returns CDR1 LGHNA and CDR2 YSLEER. The DNA of the CDR3 is TGCGCCAGCAGCCAAGATACCGGGACAGGTTACGAGCAGTACTTC. Encoded protein: CASSQDTGTGYEQYF.

This chain joins TRBV27 and TRBJ2-2; D is perhaps TRBD1 (6 bases). V was shortened by 7 bases and J by 0 bases, with 18 bases between the two germline ends. Looked up from germline, CDR1 is MNHEY and CDR2 is SMNVEV (reference sequence). The CDR3 is 17 amino acids. The CDR3 region has the DNA TGTGCCAGCAATCCCGACAGGTACCCAACGAACACCGGGGAGCTGTTTTTT. This encodes CASNPDRYPTNTGELFF.

This chain joins TRBV5-1 and TRBJ2-7; 10 nucleotides match TRBD2. The length of the CDR3 is 16 residues. The germline V gene encodes CDR1 SGHRS and CDR2 YFSETQ. The V segment lost 0 bases and the J segment 2 bases; nucleotides outside the gene matches: 5. CDR3 DNA sequence: TGCGCCAGCAGCTTGGCCGGGGGACTAGCGACCTACGAGCAGTACTTC. It yields the protein CASSLAGGLATYEQYF. Based on the CDR3 plus reference TRBV5-1 and TRBJ2-7, the full variable domain is KAGVTQTPRYLIKTRGQQVTLSCSPISGHRSVSWYQQTPGQGLQFLFEYFSETQRNKGNFPGRFSGRQFSNSRSEMNVSTLELGDSALYLCASSLAGGLATYEQYFGPGTRLTVT.

The V gene is TRBV10-3, the J gene TRBJ1-2; 9 positions agree with TRBD1. From germline, CDR1 is ENHRY and CDR2 SYGVKD. Trimming removed 2 bases from V and 5 bases from J; junction bases left unmatched: 6. This CDR3 is built from 15 residues. This chain's CDR3 is CAISEPWDRAYGYTF. In DNA form, the CDR3 reads TGTGCCATCAGTGAGCCCTGGGACAGGGCTTATGGCTACACCTTC.

CDR3 in DNA: TGTGCCAGCAGCGTAGAATCCGTTCCCTCCTACGAGCAGTACTTC. It encodes CASSVESVPSYEQYF. The gene calls are TRBV9 and TRBJ2-7; no definite D call. Germline CDR1 and CDR2: SGDLS and YYNGEE. Trimming took off 0 bases at V and 0 bases at J, with 10 bases between the two ends. The length of the CDR3 is 15 residues.

The gene calls are TRBV30 and TRBJ2-1; 11 nucleotides align to TRBD2. CDR1 is GTSNPN and CDR2 is SVGIG in the germline V gene (reference sequence). J gave up 6 bases and V 3 bases, and 10 bases lay outside the gene matches. This CDR3 contains 16 residues. The CDR3 loop is CAWSVPASGGRNEQFF. CDR3 bases: TGTGCCTGGAGCGTACCCGCTAGCGGGGGGCGCAATGAGCAGTTCTTC.

The chain has TRBV7-2 and TRBJ1-1; unclear D gene. CDR3 length equals 14 residues. Per germline, CDR1 SGHTA and CDR2 FQGNSA. The V end was cut by 0 bases, the J end by 12 bases, with 17 bases between. In nucleotides, the CDR3 is TGTGCCAGCAGCTTAGCCTCGAGTCAGGTGAATCCTTTCTTT. Protein sequence: CASSLASSQVNPFF.

The genes are TRBV9 and TRBJ1-1, with TRBD1 as a possible D gene (5 bases). V shed 4 bases and J shed 8 bases, with 12 bases lying between them. The CDR3 contains 12 residues. Germline assignment: CDR1 SGDLS and CDR2 YYNGEE. DNA for the CDR3: TGTGCCAGCAGCAGAGAGGCAGGGGAAGCTTTCTTT. Translating it yields CASSREAGEAFF.

This clone has a single count. This chain connects TRBV28 to TRBJ2-3; weak D call: TRBD2 (5 bases). Germline-derived CDR1 and CDR2 are MDHEN and SYDVKM. Trimming cost V 6 bases and J 6 bases, with 28 bases left between them. The CDR3 spans 18 residues. For the CDR3, the DNA is TGTGCCAGCAGACACCCGGGAATTTCGCGACGGGTTGTGGATACGCAGTATTTT. Its protein is CASRHPGISRRVVDTQYF. Full variable domain (outside the CDR3, taken from reference TRBV28 and TRBJ2-3): DVKVTQSSRYLVKRTGEKVFLECVQDMDHENMFWYRQDPGLGLRLIYFSYDVKMKEKGDIPEGYSVSREKKERFSLILESASTNQTSMYLCASRHPGISRRVVDTQYFGPGTRLTVL.

DNA for the CDR3: TGTGCCAGCAGTTACTCGCGGGCGGACGCTAACTATGGCTACACCTTC. This sequence encodes CASSYSRADANYGYTF. This chain joins TRBV6-5 and TRBJ1-2; D unclear. Between the trimmed V and J ends, which lost 0 bases and 0 bases, there was a span of 11 bases. The CDR3 length is 16 residues. Germline V gene sequence: CDR1 MNHEY, CDR2 SVGAGI.

The V call is TRBV7-9, the J call TRBJ2-3; D unclear. Trimming left V 5 bases short and J 1 base short, with 7 bases between. CDR1 is SEHNR, CDR2 FQNEAQ, per germline (reference sequence). The CDR3 runs 13 residues. The CDR3 loop is CASSPSGTDTQYF. The CDR3 coding sequence is TGTGCCAGCAGCCCAAGCGGCACAGATACGCAGTATTTT.

This clone was seen a single time. The chain uses TRBV7-9 and TRBJ2-1, with 7 nucleotides matching TRBD2. This CDR3 has 16 residues. The germline CDR1 and CDR2 sequences are SEHNR and FQNEAQ (reference sequence). The ends lost 5 bases at V and 4 bases at J; junction bases unmatched: 11. CDR3 DNA sequence: TGTGCCAGCAGCACTTCTCGAGCGGGGAGTTACAATGAGCAGTTCTTC. Residues: CASSTSRAGSYNEQFF.

The J gene is TRBJ2-1, the V gene TRBV24-1, with a possible D match to TRBD2 (6 bases). V was cut by 4 bases and J by 7 bases, with 10 bases left in between. Germline values: CDR1 KGHDR, CDR2 SFDVKD. The CDR3 runs to 13 residues. The CDR3: CATSELGGNEQFF. The CDR3 DNA follows: TGTGCCACCAGTGAACTAGGAGGGAATGAGCAGTTCTTC.

This clone was seen once. This chain links TRBV2 with TRBJ2-2, with D possibly being TRBD1 (5 bases). Germline CDR1 is SNHLY and CDR2 is FYNNEI. V was shortened by 5 bases and J by 2 bases, with 12 bases between the two germline ends. CDR3 length equals 15 residues. The DNA of the CDR3 is TGTGCCAGCAGTTTACAGGTTCTTAACACCGGGGAGCTGTTTTTT. This translates into CASSLQVLNTGELFF. Full variable domain (rest looked up from reference TRBV2 and TRBJ2-2): EPEVTQTPSHQVTQMGQEVILRCVPISNHLYFYWYRQILGQKVEFLVSFYNNEISEKSEIFDDQFSVERPDGSNFTLKIRSTKLEDSAMYFCASSLQVLNTGELFFGEGSRLTVL.

This clone was observed a handful of times. The V and J genes are TRBV19 and TRBJ1-1; 10 bases are shared with TRBD1. CDR1 is LNHDA and CDR2 is SQIVND in the germline V gene (reference sequence). The ends lost 2 bases at V and 4 bases at J; junction bases unmatched: 7. The CDR3 runs 16 residues. DNA of the CDR3: TGTGCCAGTAGTATAAGGGACAGGGGCCCGGCCACTGAAGCTTTCTTT. Translation gives CASSIRDRGPATEAFF.

This clone was seen only once. The gene calls are TRBV27 and TRBJ1-1; D is possibly TRBD1 (5 bases). The CDR3 runs to 14 residues. Trimming removed 5 bases from V and 10 bases from J, with 20 bases in between. The germline V gene has CDR1 MNHEY and CDR2 SMNVEV (reference sequence). CDR3 sequence reads: CASSPQGKWSGAFF. CDR3 DNA: TGTGCCAGCAGTCCGCAGGGAAAATGGTCAGGAGCTTTCTTT.

The genes are TRBV30 and TRBJ2-6; TRBD2 is a possible D gene (7 bases). CDR3 length equals 16 residues. The V gene's germline CDR1 is GTSNPN and CDR2 SVGIG (reference sequence). Trimming took 2 bases from V and 2 from J, leaving 13 bases between them. In nucleotides, the CDR3 is TGTGCCTGGAGTATCCGGGGGGCGGCTGGGGCCAACGTCCTGACTTTC. Its translation: CAWSIRGAAGANVLTF.

V usage is TRBV4-1 and J usage is TRBJ2-3, with a weak D call TRBD2 (7 bases). The CDR3 consists of 15 residues. The V and J ends lost 4 bases and 5 bases respectively, with 16 bases between them. The V gene's germline CDR1 is MGHRA and CDR2 YSYEKL. The CDR3 reads CASSLGGGGQDTQYF. The CDR3, as DNA: TGCGCCAGCAGCCTTGGAGGGGGGGGGCAAGATACGCAGTATTTT.

The chain links TRBV5-8 to TRBJ1-2, with D hard to call. Germline assignment: CDR1 SGHTS and CDR2 YDEGEE. CDR3 size: 12 residues. V was trimmed by 4 bases and J by 2 bases, leaving 6 bases between them. The CDR3 is CASSRRNYGYTF. CDR3 DNA sequence: TGTGCCAGCAGCCGGAGAAACTATGGCTACACCTTC.

This chain joins TRBV6-2 or TRBV6-3 and TRBJ1-1; TRBD1 is a possible D gene (6 bases). The CDR3 loop spans 15 amino acids. CDR1 and CDR2 from the germline V gene are MNHEY and SVGEGT. V was cut by 5 bases and J by 6 bases, with 19 bases left in between. The CDR3 DNA reads as TGTGCCAGCAGTCCCAGGGTTGACAGGCTCCCTGAAGCTTTCTTT. This sequence encodes CASSPRVDRLPEAFF.

The chain combines TRBV5-1 with TRBJ2-1; tentatively, D is TRBD2 (6 bases). The CDR3 is 14 residues long. The V gene's germline CDR1 is SGHRS and CDR2 YFSETQ. The V gene lost 0 bases and the J gene lost 7 bases, with 11 bases spanning the gap. The CDR3 nucleotides are TGCGCCAGCAGCTTGGTAGCGGCCCCAAATGAGCAGTTCTTC. Translated: CASSLVAAPNEQFF.

V and J are TRBV9 and TRBJ1-1; unclear D gene. The CDR3 length is 14 residues. Looked up from germline, CDR1 is SGDLS and CDR2 is YYNGEE. V was cut by 2 bases and J by 1 base, with 9 bases left in between. The DNA for the CDR3 is TGTGCCAGCAGCGTTTCGGGGTCGAACACTGAAGCTTTCTTT. It encodes CASSVSGSNTEAFF. Full variable domain (remainder filled in from reference TRBV9 and TRBJ1-1): DSGVTQTPKHLITATGQRVTLRCSPRSGDLSVYWYQQSLDQGLQFLIQYYNGEERAKGNILERFSAQQFPDLHSELNLSSLELGDSALYFCASSVSGSNTEAFFGQGTRLTVV.

The rearrangement links TRBV28 to TRBJ2-1; TRBD2 matches 7 bases. CDR3 length: 16 amino acids. CDR1 MDHEN and CDR2 SYDVKM come from the germline V gene. Trimming took 4 bases from V and 9 from J; bases not matched to a gene: 15. CDR3 DNA: TGTGCCAGCAGTTCGGGTTTTGGGGTCGGGGAGGGTGAGCAGTTCTTC. Amino acids: CASSSGFGVGEGEQFF.

As DNA, the CDR3 is TGCGCCAGCAGCCAAGAACACCCGGAGGCGCAGTACTTC. Encoded protein: CASSQEHPEAQYF. V usage is TRBV4-1 and J usage is TRBJ2-7; TRBD2 is a possible D gene (5 bases). The CDR3 has 13 residues. Looked up from germline, CDR1 is MGHRA and CDR2 is YSYEKL. Trimming pared 0 bases from V and 9 bases from J, leaving 12 bases between.